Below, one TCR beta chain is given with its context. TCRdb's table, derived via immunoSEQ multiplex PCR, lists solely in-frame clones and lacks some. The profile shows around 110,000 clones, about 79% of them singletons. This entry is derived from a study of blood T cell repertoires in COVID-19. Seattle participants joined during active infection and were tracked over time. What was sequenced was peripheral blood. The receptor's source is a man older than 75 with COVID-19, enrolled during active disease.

This CDR3 is CASRGDRDHTIYF. The CDR3 region has the DNA TGTGCCAGTAGGGGGGACAGGGACCACACCATATATTTT. This chain links TRBV19 with TRBJ1-3; 9 nucleotides match TRBD1. V shed 6 bases, J shed 8 bases, and the junction held 5 bases outside the gene matches. This CDR3 region has 13 residues. From germline, CDR1 is LNHDA and CDR2 SQIVND (reference sequence).